A selection of T cell receptor beta chains follows, all from one sample in a study of shared clonotypes between healthy human individuals. Using immunoSEQ multiplex PCR, the repertoire was profiled, and TCRdb retains in-frame clones only, with some absent. There are over 850,000 clones in the sample; roughly 74% occur only once, and under 0.8% lies in the top ten. The sample comprised memory CD4+ T cells from PBMCs. These receptors all stem from a man younger than 35 in good health. Some clones in this sample may be carry-over from other donors' samples. Each CDR3 is given with its conserved first and last residue. The D gene is left open where the match is weak. Part of the rows lack a size; the others show once, few, many or a class for expanded clones.

clone size: -; D gene: TRBD2; V gene: TRBV6-6; J gene: TRBJ2-7; CDR3 DNA: TGTGCCAGCCGGACTAGCGACTTAAGAAGGTCCTACGAGCAGTACTTC; CDR3 protein: CASRTSDLRRSYEQYF
clone size: few; D gene: TRBD1; V gene: TRBV18; J gene: TRBJ1-5; CDR3 DNA: TGTGCCAGCTCTCCCCCGGGACAGGGGGTTCAGCCCCAGCATTTT; CDR3 protein: CASSPPGQGVQPQHF
clone size: -; D gene: TRBD2; V gene: TRBV11-3; J gene: TRBJ2-3; CDR3 DNA: TGTGCCAGCAGCCTGGGGACTAGCAAAAGCACAGATACGCAGTATTTT; CDR3 protein: CASSLGTSKSTDTQYF
clone size: -; D gene: TRBD1; V gene: TRBV28; J gene: TRBJ1-2; CDR3 DNA: TGTGCCAGCAGACCCGGGACAGGTCACTACACCTTC; CDR3 protein: CASRPGTGHYTF
clone size: few; D gene: -; V gene: TRBV18; J gene: TRBJ2-7; CDR3 DNA: TGTGCCAGCTCCCAGGGGGCGGGAGGGCCCTACGAGCAGTACTTC; CDR3 protein: CASSQGAGGPYEQYF
clone size: -; D gene: -; V gene: TRBV15; J gene: TRBJ1-2; CDR3 DNA: TGTGCCACCAGCAGAGGGAGGGGTGGCTACACCTTC; CDR3 protein: CATSRGRGGYTF
clone size: once; D gene: -; V gene: TRBV28; J gene: TRBJ2-7; CDR3 DNA: TGTGCCAGCAGTACCATCGACAGAAACTCCTACGAGCAGTACTTC; CDR3 protein: CASSTIDRNSYEQYF
clone size: -; D gene: -; V gene: TRBV6-5; J gene: TRBJ1-2; CDR3 DNA: TGTGCCAGCAGTTACTCGAGATCCCAGGGCTATGGCTACACCTTC; CDR3 protein: CASSYSRSQGYGYTF
clone size: -; D gene: -; V gene: TRBV10-3; J gene: TRBJ1-2; CDR3 DNA: TGTGCCATCAACAATGGGGCTAACTATGGCTACACCTTC; CDR3 protein: CAINNGANYGYTF
clone size: few; D gene: -; V gene: TRBV29-1; J gene: TRBJ2-3; CDR3 DNA: TGCAGCGAAAACACAGATACGCAGTATTTT; CDR3 protein: CSENTDTQYF
clone size: -; D gene: TRBD2; V gene: TRBV11-2; J gene: TRBJ2-3; CDR3 DNA: TGTGCCAGCAGCTTTGAGACTAGCGCCACAGATACGCAGTATTTT; CDR3 protein: CASSFETSATDTQYF
clone size: few; D gene: TRBD2; V gene: TRBV5-5; J gene: TRBJ2-7; CDR3 DNA: TGTGCCAGCAGCTTGGCCCCTAGCGGGAGGGCCTACGAGCAGTACTTC; CDR3 protein: CASSLAPSGRAYEQYF
clone size: -; D gene: -; V gene: TRBV4-2; J gene: TRBJ2-1; CDR3 DNA: TGTGCCAGCAGCCAAGGGGGTGGGAGAGGTGAGCAGTTCTTC; CDR3 protein: CASSQGGGRGEQFF
clone size: -; D gene: -; V gene: TRBV9; J gene: TRBJ2-3; CDR3 DNA: TGTGCCAGCAGCCCGACTAGTGTTTCTCCAGATACGCAGTATTTT; CDR3 protein: CASSPTSVSPDTQYF
clone size: -; D gene: -; V gene: TRBV30; J gene: TRBJ2-1; CDR3 DNA: TGTGCCTGGAGCGGGAACTACAATGAGCAGTTCTTC; CDR3 protein: CAWSGNYNEQFF
clone size: -; D gene: -; V gene: TRBV6-1; J gene: TRBJ2-5; CDR3 DNA: TGTGCCAGCAGTGAAAACAGGGTTCCCCAAGAGACCCAGTACTTC; CDR3 protein: CASSENRVPQETQYF
clone size: -; D gene: -; V gene: TRBV11-1; J gene: TRBJ2-7; CDR3 DNA: TGTGCCAGCAGCTTGCAGGTCGGCTACGAGCAGTACTTC; CDR3 protein: CASSLQVGYEQYF
clone size: -; D gene: -; V gene: TRBV6-5; J gene: TRBJ1-1; CDR3 DNA: TGTGCCAGCAGTTCTCCGGGACCCCTCTTAACTGAAGCTTTCTTT; CDR3 protein: CASSSPGPLLTEAFF
clone size: -; D gene: -; V gene: TRBV7-2; J gene: TRBJ2-1; CDR3 DNA: TGTGCCAGCAGCTTAGAAGCCCGGGAAGGGAATGAGCAGTTCTTC; CDR3 protein: CASSLEAREGNEQFF
clone size: few; D gene: TRBD2; V gene: TRBV4-1; J gene: TRBJ2-1; CDR3 DNA: TGCGCCAGCAGCGGGTATCTTAGCGGGCCTGGGGCGCCCAACAATGAGCAGTTCTTC; CDR3 protein: CASSGYLSGPGAPNNEQFF
clone size: -; D gene: -; V gene: TRBV18; J gene: TRBJ1-1; CDR3 DNA: TGTGCCAGCTCACCCCACACTGAAGCTTTCTTT; CDR3 protein: CASSPHTEAFF
clone size: -; D gene: TRBD2; V gene: TRBV25-1; J gene: TRBJ2-7; CDR3 DNA: TGTGCCAGCAGTGGGGGGACTAGCGGGACGCAAGAGCAGTACTTC; CDR3 protein: CASSGGTSGTQEQYF
clone size: -; D gene: -; V gene: TRBV23-1; J gene: TRBJ2-7; CDR3 DNA: TGCGCCAGCAGTCACCGCGGGATCTCCTACGAGCAGTACTTC; CDR3 protein: CASSHRGISYEQYF
clone size: -; D gene: TRBD2; V gene: TRBV5-8; J gene: TRBJ2-1; CDR3 DNA: TGTGCCAGCAGCTTGGATGGGAGGGCCCGTAATGAGCAGTTCTTC; CDR3 protein: CASSLDGRARNEQFF
clone size: -; D gene: TRBD1; V gene: TRBV4-1; J gene: TRBJ2-6; CDR3 DNA: TGCGCCAGCAGCCAAACCCAGGGGGCTGGGGCCAACGTCCTGACTTTC; CDR3 protein: CASSQTQGAGANVLTF
clone size: -; D gene: -; V gene: TRBV2; J gene: TRBJ2-6; CDR3 DNA: TGTGCCAGCAGAAAGGGGACTGGGGCCAACGTCCTGACTTTC; CDR3 protein: CASRKGTGANVLTF
clone size: -; D gene: TRBD2; V gene: TRBV9; J gene: TRBJ2-1; CDR3 DNA: TGTGCCAGCAGCGTTAGCGGGGACCTGAGCTCCTACAATGAGCAGTTCTTC; CDR3 protein: CASSVSGDLSSYNEQFF
clone size: -; D gene: -; V gene: TRBV9; J gene: TRBJ2-4; CDR3 DNA: TGTGCCAGCAGCGTAGAAGCAGGGAGCGTCAGCATTCAGTACTTC; CDR3 protein: CASSVEAGSVSIQYF
clone size: -; D gene: TRBD1; V gene: TRBV28; J gene: TRBJ1-5; CDR3 DNA: TGTGCCAGCAGTCCGTCTCGTGGGACAGTTAGCAATCAGCCCCAGCATTTT; CDR3 protein: CASSPSRGTVSNQPQHF
clone size: -; D gene: -; V gene: TRBV7-2; J gene: TRBJ1-1; CDR3 DNA: TGTGCCAGCACCAAGAGGGGCACTGAAGCTTTCTTT; CDR3 protein: CASTKRGTEAFF
clone size: -; D gene: -; V gene: TRBV18; J gene: TRBJ1-1; CDR3 DNA: TGTGCCAGCTCACCAACTTCGACGAACACTGAAGCTTTCTTT; CDR3 protein: CASSPTSTNTEAFF
clone size: -; D gene: -; V gene: TRBV10-2; J gene: TRBJ2-7; CDR3 DNA: TGCGCCAGCAGGGGACAAACCCTGGGGGAGCAGTACTTC; CDR3 protein: CASRGQTLGEQYF
clone size: -; D gene: TRBD2; V gene: TRBV20-1; J gene: TRBJ2-7; CDR3 DNA: TGCAGTGCTAGAGATCCGGCGGGAGGGTACTTC; CDR3 protein: CSARDPAGGYF
clone size: -; D gene: TRBD1; V gene: TRBV15; J gene: TRBJ2-2; CDR3 DNA: TGTGCCACCAGCAGACAGGGGGCGAACACCGGGGAGCTGTTTTTT; CDR3 protein: CATSRQGANTGELFF
clone size: many; D gene: -; V gene: TRBV30; J gene: TRBJ1-4; CDR3 DNA: TGTGCCTGGAGTGGGGGGGAAAAACTGTTTTTT; CDR3 protein: CAWSGGEKLFF
clone size: -; D gene: TRBD1; V gene: TRBV9; J gene: TRBJ2-2; CDR3 DNA: TGTGCCAGCGGGACAGGACACAACACCGGGGAGCTGTTTTTT; CDR3 protein: CASGTGHNTGELFF
clone size: -; D gene: TRBD1; V gene: TRBV7-9; J gene: TRBJ2-6; CDR3 DNA: TGTGCCAGCAGCTCCGAGAGACAGGGGGTTTTGGCTGGGGCCAACGTCCTGACTTTC; CDR3 protein: CASSSERQGVLAGANVLTF
clone size: once; D gene: TRBD2; V gene: TRBV5-1; J gene: TRBJ2-1; CDR3 DNA: TGCGCCAGCAGTCAAGGGACTAGCGGGAGTTTCTTAAATGAGCAGTTCTTC; CDR3 protein: CASSQGTSGSFLNEQFF
clone size: -; D gene: TRBD2; V gene: TRBV5-1; J gene: TRBJ2-7; CDR3 DNA: TGCGCCAGCAGCCCACTAGCGGGAGGGACCTACGAGCAGTACTTC; CDR3 protein: CASSPLAGGTYEQYF
clone size: -; D gene: -; V gene: TRBV7-9; J gene: TRBJ1-5; CDR3 DNA: TGTGCCAGCAGCTCGGGATATAGCAATCAGCCCCAGCATTTT; CDR3 protein: CASSSGYSNQPQHF
clone size: -; D gene: -; V gene: TRBV18; J gene: TRBJ1-2; CDR3 DNA: TGTGCCGGAGGGGAGAGCCCCAACTATGGCTACACCTTC; CDR3 protein: CAGGESPNYGYTF
clone size: few; D gene: TRBD2; V gene: TRBV19; J gene: TRBJ2-2; CDR3 DNA: TGTGCCAGTAGTATTATAGCGGGGTACACCGGGGAGCTGTTTTTT; CDR3 protein: CASSIIAGYTGELFF
clone size: -; D gene: TRBD2; V gene: TRBV6-9; J gene: TRBJ2-7; CDR3 DNA: TGTGCCAGCAGTTATTCCTTCCGGCGGGAGGGCCGGTACGAGCAGTACTTC; CDR3 protein: CASSYSFRREGRYEQYF
clone size: -; D gene: -; V gene: TRBV5-1; J gene: TRBJ1-2; CDR3 DNA: TGCGCCAGCAGCGCGACAGGTGTGGATGGCTACACCTTC; CDR3 protein: CASSATGVDGYTF
clone size: -; D gene: -; V gene: TRBV5-1; J gene: TRBJ2-6; CDR3 DNA: TGCGCCAGCAGCTTGGAAGGGGCTGGGGCCAACGTCCTGACTTTC; CDR3 protein: CASSLEGAGANVLTF
clone size: -; D gene: -; V gene: TRBV7-2; J gene: TRBJ1-3; CDR3 DNA: TGTGCCAGCAGCTTAATCCCTGGGAGCGGCACCATATATTTT; CDR3 protein: CASSLIPGSGTIYF
clone size: -; D gene: TRBD2; V gene: TRBV19; J gene: TRBJ2-1; CDR3 DNA: TGTGCCAGTAGTTTAGCGGGAATGGGGCAGTTCTTC; CDR3 protein: CASSLAGMGQFF
clone size: once; D gene: TRBD1; V gene: TRBV27; J gene: TRBJ2-1; CDR3 DNA: TGTGCCAGCAGTTTTTGGGACAGGGTCAATGAGCAGTTCTTC; CDR3 protein: CASSFWDRVNEQFF
clone size: -; D gene: TRBD1; V gene: TRBV7-2; J gene: TRBJ2-1; CDR3 DNA: TGTGCCAGCAGCCAAGGACAGGGCAATGAGCAGTTCTTC; CDR3 protein: CASSQGQGNEQFF
clone size: -; D gene: -; V gene: TRBV2; J gene: TRBJ2-5; CDR3 DNA: TGTGCCAGCAGTGAAGGGGCCACCTGGTCCCAGTACTTC; CDR3 protein: CASSEGATWSQYF